The 30 T cell receptor beta chains presented below share a single source sample, sequenced in a study of metastatic and nonmetastatic thyroid tumors. TCRdb reassembled clones from the PCR reads with MiXCR. The table has about 20,000 clones, about a third seen once. Thyroid surgery took place with no prior treatment in any patient. The sequencing input was tumor tissue. The receptors here all came from a female donor with papillary thyroid cancer or a benign thyroid nodule (not recorded which). Some clones in this sample may be carry-over from other donors' samples.

This clone was counted between two and nine times. The chain combines TRBV12-3 or TRBV12-4 with TRBJ1-2; D perhaps matches TRBD1 (6 bases). The CDR3 contains 15 residues. V dropped 1 base and J dropped 8 bases, with 17 bases sitting between them. The chain's CDR3 is CASSLGSGGAGGYTF. CDR3 coding DNA: TGTGCCAGCAGTTTAGGAAGCGGGGGCGCGGGGGGCTACACCTTC.

The V call is TRBV6-5, the J call TRBJ1-6; 7 positions match TRBD1. V lost 0 bases, J lost 10 bases, and 6 bases stayed unmatched. The CDR3 covers 15 residues. The germline V gene has CDR1 MNHEY and CDR2 SVGAGI. CDR3 coding DNA: TGTGCCAGCAGTTACTCTACGGGACAGCCATCACCCCTCCACTTT. Translation: CASSYSTGQPSPLHF.

V gene TRBV12-3 or TRBV12-4 combines with J gene TRBJ2-3, with TRBD2 matching over 11 bases. The V segment lost 5 bases and the J segment 5 bases; nucleotides outside the gene matches: 9. The CDR3 runs to 16 residues. The CDR3 bases are TGTGCCAGCAGTACTCCGCTAGCGGGAGGTGAAGATACGCAGTATTTT. Translation gives CASSTPLAGGEDTQYF.

This clone was counted a single time. This sequence joins TRBV7-8 and TRBJ2-1; the D is unclear. The germline V and J ends were trimmed by 1 base and 6 bases, with 10 bases remaining between them. CDR1 SGHVS and CDR2 FQNEAQ come from the germline V gene. The CDR3 runs 14 residues. CDR3 sequence: CASSLDRGGNEQFF. The CDR3 nucleotides are TGTGCCAGCAGCTTAGATCGCGGTGGCAATGAGCAGTTCTTC.

This clone was picked up a small number of times. This chain links TRBV28 with TRBJ2-7, with a possible D match to TRBD2 (6 bases). Germline CDR1 and CDR2: MDHEN and SYDVKM. The CDR3 extends over 15 amino acids. Deletions cut 3 bases from V and 2 bases from J, with 14 bases between. The CDR3 sequence is CASSFGGFQTYEQYF. CDR3 DNA: TGTGCCAGCAGTTTTGGAGGGTTCCAAACCTACGAGCAGTACTTC.

CDR3 sequence: CAWSWAVNEKLFF. The CDR3 DNA reads TGTGCCTGGAGTTGGGCAGTAAATGAAAAACTGTTTTTT. The genes are TRBV30 and TRBJ1-4; D not certain. In germline, CDR1 is GTSNPN, CDR2 SVGIG (reference sequence). The CDR3 is 13 residues long. The germline V and J ends were trimmed by 2 bases and 5 bases, with 9 bases remaining between them.

The chain employs TRBV28 and TRBJ1-2, with D perhaps TRBD1 (5 bases). The germline V gene encodes CDR1 MDHEN and CDR2 SYDVKM. CDR3 length: 13 residues. V was clipped by 4 bases and J by 8 bases, with 14 bases between them. Here the CDR3 reads CASSSTDKQGYTF. The CDR3 coding sequence is TGTGCCAGCAGTTCAACGGACAAACAGGGCTACACCTTC.

The rearrangement joins TRBV6-1 to TRBJ1-3; D unclear. Germline V gene sequence: CDR1 MNHNS, CDR2 SASEGT. The V end was cut by 3 bases, the J end by 0 bases, with 6 bases between. The CDR3 has 14 residues. The DNA for the CDR3 is TGTGCCAGCAGTGACCAGAGCTCTGGAAACACCATATATTTT. Its translation is CASSDQSSGNTIYF.

The rearrangement joins TRBV11-2 to TRBJ1-6; perhaps TRBD1 as D (5 bases). Per the germline V gene, CDR1 is SGHAT and CDR2 is FQNNGV. This CDR3 is built from 14 residues. V shed 3 bases and J shed 7 bases, with 10 bases lying between them. The CDR3 loop is CASSFGDWNSPLHF. The CDR3 DNA is TGTGCCAGCAGCTTCGGGGACTGGAATTCACCCCTCCACTTT. Full variable domain (rest looked up from reference TRBV11-2 and TRBJ1-6): EAGVAQSPRYKIIEKRQSVAFWCNPISGHATLYWYQQILGQGPKLLIQFQNNGVVDDSQLPKDRFSAERLKGVDSTLKIQPAKLEDSAVYLCASSFGDWNSPLHFGNGTRLTVT.

Ten or more counts support this clone. The genes are TRBV27 and TRBJ2-7; 8 positions match TRBD2. The CDR3 has 13 residues. Trimming at V came to 8 bases and at J to 7 bases, leaving 10 bases not matched to a gene. Germline CDR1 MNHEY, CDR2 SMNVEV (reference sequence). The CDR3 protein is CASYTAREGEQYF. The CDR3 region has the DNA TGTGCCAGCTACACGGCACGGGAGGGGGAGCAGTACTTC.

This chain connects TRBV10-3 to TRBJ1-2; possible D gene TRBD1, 5 bases. V dropped 2 bases and J dropped 4 bases, with 11 bases sitting between them. The germline gives CDR1 ENHRY, CDR2 SYGVKD. This CDR3 has 14 amino acids. CDR3 loop: CAISEPGGSYGYTF. DNA of the CDR3: TGTGCCATCAGTGAGCCGGGGGGTAGCTATGGCTACACCTTC.

The V gene is TRBV12-3 or TRBV12-4, the J gene TRBJ2-3; TRBD2 matches at 11 bases. The CDR3 spans 18 residues. Unmatched junction bases numbered 15, after V lost 4 bases and J lost 6 bases. The CDR3 region is CASSWGRLAGYARDTQYF. CDR3 in DNA: TGTGCCAGCAGTTGGGGGCGACTAGCGGGATATGCCCGGGATACGCAGTATTTT.

This chain uses TRBV6-5 with TRBJ2-1, with D hard to call. Trimming removed 10 bases from V and 8 bases from J, with 18 bases in between. Germline loops: CDR1 MNHEY, CDR2 SVGAGI. CDR3 length: 13 residues. The CDR3 nucleotides read TGTGCCACCATTTACTCAGGCCGGGATGAGCAGTTCTTC. This sequence encodes CATIYSGRDEQFF.

This clone turned up a few times. CDR3 sequence: CASSLEWGTEAFF. The CDR3 bases are TGTGCCAGCAGTCTTGAATGGGGCACTGAAGCTTTCTTT. The chain recombines TRBV12-3 or TRBV12-4 with TRBJ1-1, with unresolved D. CDR3 size: 13 residues. V was pared by 5 bases and J by 4 bases, with 11 bases between.

This clone was found many times. This rearrangement joins TRBV6-1 to TRBJ1-5; possibly TRBD1 for D (6 bases). The CDR3 consists of 14 residues. CDR1 is MNHNS and CDR2 is SASEGT in the germline V gene. The V end was cut by 2 bases, the J end by 5 bases, with 10 bases between. CDR3 residues: CASSERGSDQPQHF. Here the CDR3 DNA reads TGTGCCAGCAGTGAAAGGGGGTCAGATCAGCCCCAGCATTTT.

This clone showed up just a few times. This chain connects TRBV2 to TRBJ2-7; D possibly corresponds to TRBD1 (6 bases). CDR1 and CDR2 (germline): SNHLY, FYNNEI. V was trimmed by 5 bases and J by 4 bases, leaving 12 bases between them. This CDR3 contains 13 residues. The CDR3 region has the DNA TGTGCCAGCAGTTCGGGACACGATTACGAGCAGTACTTC. As protein: CASSSGHDYEQYF.

V is TRBV7-2 and J is TRBJ2-7; perhaps TRBD2 as D (5 bases). The CDR3 extends over 15 amino acids. The germline CDR1 and CDR2 sequences are SGHTA and FQGNSA. The V gene lost 1 base and the J gene lost 6 bases, with 16 bases spanning the gap. In DNA, the CDR3 is TGTGCCAGCAGCTTAGACCGGCTAGCAGCTACCGAGCAGTACTTC. Its translation: CASSLDRLAATEQYF.

The chain combines TRBV20-1 with TRBJ2-5, with D possibly being TRBD1 (6 bases). V was shortened by 1 base and J by 2 bases, with 14 bases between the two germline ends. Germline values: CDR1 DFQATT, CDR2 SNEGSKA (reference sequence). This CDR3 comprises 15 residues. DNA of the CDR3: TGCAGTGCTAGAGGACGACAGGAACCTCAAGAGACCCAGTACTTC. This encodes CSARGRQEPQETQYF.

This chain links TRBV10-3 with TRBJ2-5; the match to TRBD2 covers 8 bases. CDR1 is ENHRY, CDR2 SYGVKD, per germline. Unmatched junction bases numbered 0, after V lost 0 bases and J lost 3 bases. CDR3 length: 14 residues. CDR3 loop: CAISESTSEETQYF. The CDR3 region has the DNA TGTGCCATCAGTGAGTCGACTAGCGAAGAGACCCAGTACTTC.

The chain is built from TRBV19 and TRBJ1-1, with D possibly TRBD1 on 6 matching bases. V gave up 6 bases and J gave up 4 bases, with 21 bases separating them. Germline CDR1 is LNHDA and CDR2 is SQIVND (reference sequence). The CDR3 is 16 residues long. The DNA for the CDR3 is TGTGCCAGTAGAATCCGGGGGCAGGGGCCGAGCACTGAAGCTTTCTTT. It encodes CASRIRGQGPSTEAFF.

This clone was detected a few times. J is TRBJ2-7 and V is TRBV6-2 or TRBV6-3; no definite D call. The germline V and J ends were trimmed by 2 bases and 3 bases, with 14 bases remaining between them. Per the germline V gene, CDR1 is MNHEY and CDR2 is SVGEGT. The CDR3 loop spans 15 amino acids. The chain's CDR3 is CASSYRLGLGYEQYF. The CDR3 DNA reads TGTGCCAGCAGTTACCGCCTGGGGTTAGGCTACGAGCAGTACTTC.

This clone was detected a few times. This chain connects TRBV28 to TRBJ1-1; D is uncertain. The germline V and J ends were trimmed by 3 bases and 8 bases, with 7 bases remaining between them. The CDR3 contains 11 residues. Germline assignment: CDR1 MDHEN and CDR2 SYDVKM. DNA of the CDR3: TGTGCCAGCAGTTTGGCCAGGGAAGCTTTCTTT. Its protein is CASSLAREAFF.

This chain joins TRBV12-3 or TRBV12-4 and TRBJ2-7; D is unresolved. CDR3 length: 14 residues. V was pared by 9 bases and J by 2 bases, with 17 bases between. CDR3 loop: CARTTPVSAYEQYF. The CDR3 DNA reads TGTGCCAGGACAACCCCGGTAAGTGCCTACGAGCAGTACTTC.

The sample holds a few counts of this clone. The chain links TRBV6-1 to TRBJ1-1; the D is unclear. With 6 bases removed from V and 0 bases from J, the gap between germline ends came to 8 bases. Germline-derived CDR1 and CDR2 are MNHNS and SASEGT. The CDR3 has 13 amino acids. The CDR3, as DNA: TGTGCCAGCAGGGCCTTCTTGAACACTGAAGCTTTCTTT. Encoded protein: CASRAFLNTEAFF.

The chain joins TRBV19 to TRBJ1-2; a possible D gene is TRBD1 (5 bases). CDR3 size: 14 residues. Looked up from germline, CDR1 is LNHDA and CDR2 is SQIVND (reference sequence). Trimming removed 3 bases at V and 2 bases at J, with 10 bases between. The CDR3 sequence is CASSIWGSNYGYTF. DNA of the CDR3: TGTGCCAGTAGTATTTGGGGGTCCAACTATGGCTACACCTTC.

The chain combines TRBV28 with TRBJ1-1; D possibly corresponds to TRBD1 (5 bases). This CDR3 has 12 residues. The germline gives CDR1 MDHEN, CDR2 SYDVKM. V dropped 11 bases and J dropped 7 bases, with 17 bases sitting between them. The CDR3: CAGRTRPGEAFF. The CDR3 DNA reads TGTGCCGGGCGGACAAGGCCGGGTGAAGCTTTCTTT.

In this sample, this clone turned up a few times. The chain links TRBV12-3 or TRBV12-4 to TRBJ2-3, with D possibly TRBD1 on 5 matching bases. The ends were cut back, 7 bases at V and 0 bases at J, with 14 bases in the middle. The CDR3 is 15 residues long. CDR3 bases: TGTGCCAGCACCAGAAGGGCAGGGAGCACAGATACGCAGTATTTT. Its protein product is CASTRRAGSTDTQYF.

The chain uses TRBV6-1 and TRBJ2-7; weak D call: TRBD2 (5 bases). The CDR3 sequence is 12 residues long. Trimming removed 6 bases at V and 6 bases at J, with 12 bases between. CDR1 is MNHNS and CDR2 is SASEGT in the germline V gene. For the CDR3, the DNA is TGTGCCAGCAGGCTAGACTACGGCGAGCAGTACTTC. Translation gives CASRLDYGEQYF.

The chain is built from TRBV6-1 and TRBJ2-1; D gene ambiguous. The V end was cut by 6 bases, the J end by 2 bases, with 17 bases between. Germline V gene sequence: CDR1 MNHNS, CDR2 SASEGT. This CDR3 comprises 16 residues. The CDR3: CASSANPWAAYNEQFF. CDR3 in DNA: TGTGCCAGCAGCGCGAATCCTTGGGCAGCCTACAATGAGCAGTTCTTC.

This chain connects TRBV20-1 to TRBJ2-7; 8 bases fit TRBD2. The germline gives CDR1 DFQATT, CDR2 SNEGSKA (reference sequence). The CDR3 extends over 13 amino acids. V trimming: 0 bases; J trimming: 6 bases; junction bases outside the gene matches: 4. Here the CDR3 DNA reads TGCAGTGCTAGAGATATAACTAGCGGCGAGCAGTACTTC. It specifies CSARDITSGEQYF.